The 29 T cell receptor beta chains given below trace back to one sample, sequenced in a study of T-cell memory formation after mild COVID-19. TCRdb reprocessed the 5' RACE reads with MiXCR, giving one entry per CDR3 protein. The sample lists approximately 5,000 distinct CDR3 sequences, around a quarter seen once, with 2.2% in the top ten. The sample comprised PBMCs or a T cell subset sorted from them (not recorded which). All receptors come from an adult who had mild COVID-19 (a few samples of this study predate the infection). Cell type and time point are not known.

This clonotype is medium-sized. This rearrangement joins TRBV6-5 to TRBJ2-7; 7 bases map to TRBD2. V lost 3 bases to trimming and J lost 3 bases; unmatched junction nucleotides: 2. Germline-derived CDR1 and CDR2 are MNHEY and SVGAGI. There are 13 residues in the CDR3. The chain's CDR3 is CASSYGGDYEQYF. The CDR3, as DNA: TGTGCCAGCAGTTATGGGGGGGACTACGAGCAGTACTTC.

The chain has TRBV5-5 and TRBJ2-7; either TRBD1 or TRBD2 may supply D (6 bases each). This CDR3 is built from 16 residues. CDR1 and CDR2 (germline): SGHKS, YYEKEE (reference sequence). Trimming stripped 0 bases from V and 0 bases from J, with 13 bases between. The CDR3 DNA sequence: TGTGCCAGCAGCTTGGGAAGGGGGGCAGCCTCCTACGAGCAGTACGTC. It yields the protein CASSLGRGAASYEQYV.

This clonotype is classed as large. DNA for the CDR3: TGTGCCAGCAGCCCGAAATCGGATACTTACGGGGAGACCCAGTACTTC. Its protein is CASSPKSDTYGETQYF. The chain uses TRBV7-2 and TRBJ2-5; D is unclear. V was pared by 5 bases and J by 5 bases, with 21 bases between. This CDR3 is 16 amino acids long. Per germline, CDR1 SGHTA and CDR2 FQGNSA.

J is TRBJ2-3 and V is TRBV7-9; tentative D call: TRBD2 (6 bases). The CDR3 runs to 17 residues. Germline assignment: CDR1 SEHNR and CDR2 FQNEAQ (reference sequence). V lost 1 base, J lost 1 base, and 15 bases lay in between. The CDR3 reads CASSLGGTGLGTDTQYF. For the CDR3, the DNA is TGTGCCAGCAGCTTAGGCGGGACGGGGCTGGGCACAGATACGCAGTATTTT. The full variable domain, completed using reference TRBV7-9 and TRBJ2-3, is DTGVSQNPRHKITKRGQNVTFRCDPISEHNRLYWYRQTLGQGPEFLTYFQNEAQLEKSRLLSDRFSAERPKGSFSTLEIQRTEQGDSAMYLCASSLGGTGLGTDTQYFGPGTRLTVL.

This clonotype ranks as medium-sized. V usage is TRBV2 and J usage is TRBJ2-5; a weak D match, TRBD1 (6 bases). This CDR3 is built from 13 residues. Germline values: CDR1 SNHLY, CDR2 FYNNEI. Trimming left V 8 bases short and J 2 bases short, with 12 bases between. As DNA, the CDR3 is TGTGCCAGCCTCCAGGGGAAACAAGAGACCCAGTACTTC. It specifies CASLQGKQETQYF.

This clonotype ranks as medium-sized. The rearrangement uses TRBV12-3 or TRBV12-4 and TRBJ2-7; weak D call: TRBD1 (6 bases). CDR3 length: 12 residues. Deletions cut 8 bases from V and 2 bases from J, with 10 bases between. This CDR3 is CASGQGTYEQYF. Here the CDR3 DNA reads TGTGCCAGCGGGCAGGGGACCTACGAGCAGTACTTC.

By its share, this clonotype is medium-sized. The V gene is TRBV4-3, the J gene TRBJ2-1; TRBD1 agrees at 9 bases. J lost 8 bases, V lost 1 base, and 9 bases had no gene match. The CDR3 length is 16 residues. Germline V gene sequence: CDR1 LGHNA, CDR2 YSLEER. The DNA of the CDR3 is TGCGCCAGCAGCCAAGGGACAGGGGTCGGGAGCTATGAGCAGTTCTTC. Amino acids: CASSQGTGVGSYEQFF.

This chain links TRBV12-3 or TRBV12-4 with TRBJ2-5, with 12 positions matching TRBD2. The CDR3 covers 16 residues. J gave up 1 base and V 4 bases, and 4 bases lay outside the gene matches. This CDR3 is CASSSGLAGFQETQYF. CDR3 coding DNA: TGTGCCAGCAGTTCCGGACTAGCGGGGTTCCAAGAGACCCAGTACTTC.

In its sample, this clonotype ranks as medium-sized. The V and J genes are TRBV20-1 and TRBJ2-1; D gene uncertain. Between the trimmed V and J ends, which lost 3 bases and 10 bases, there was a span of 7 bases. The CDR3 consists of 10 residues. Germline loops: CDR1 DFQATT, CDR2 SNEGSKA (reference sequence). CDR3 coding DNA: TGCAGTGCTAGTGGCCACGAGCAGTTCTTC. Translating it yields CSASGHEQFF.

In its sample, this clonotype ranks as medium-sized. V is TRBV18 and J is TRBJ2-5; D possibly corresponds to TRBD1 (5 bases). Trimming cost V 3 bases and J 4 bases, with 15 bases left between them. This CDR3 region has 15 residues. Germline CDR1 reads KGHSH; CDR2 reads LQKENI. The CDR3 region is CASSPLTVEAETQYF. In DNA form, the CDR3 reads TGTGCCAGCTCACCCTTGACAGTCGAGGCAGAGACCCAGTACTTC. The variable domain in full, completed from reference TRBV18 and TRBJ2-5, reads NAGVMQNPRHLVRRRGQEARLRCSPMKGHSHVYWYRQLPEEGLKFMVYLQKENIIDESGMPKERFSAEFPKEGPSILRIQQVVRGDSAAYFCASSPLTVEAETQYFGPGTRLLVL.

This clonotype is deemed medium-sized. CDR3 DNA sequence: TGTGCCAGCAGCCCGCCACATCACTGGTACCAAGAGACCCAGTACTTC. Its translation is CASSPPHHWYQETQYF. The chain uses TRBV11-3 and TRBJ2-5; D call uncertain. Trimming left V 5 bases short and J 0 bases short, with 16 bases between. The CDR3 runs 16 residues. The germline V gene has CDR1 SGHNT and CDR2 YENEEA. Combining the CDR3 with reference TRBV11-3 and TRBJ2-5 gives the whole variable domain EAGVVQSPRYKIIEKKQPVAFWCNPISGHNTLYWYLQNLGQGPELLIRYENEEAVDDSQLPKDRFSAERLKGVDSTLKIQPAELGDSAVYLCASSPPHHWYQETQYFGPGTRLLVL.

Within the sample, this clonotype is medium-sized. The CDR3: CASSLTGGSSPDTQYF. The CDR3 nucleotides are TGTGCCAGCAGCCTCACAGGGGGCAGTTCTCCAGATACGCAGTATTTT. V and J are TRBV9 and TRBJ2-3, with 9 bases identical to TRBD1. V was pared by 4 bases and J by 4 bases, with 10 bases of the junction left unmatched. Looked up from germline, CDR1 is SGDLS and CDR2 is YYNGEE. This CDR3 spans 16 amino acids.

This clonotype qualifies as medium-sized. J is TRBJ1-4 and V is TRBV5-1, with D hard to call. CDR1 and CDR2 from the germline V gene are SGHRS and YFSETQ. The CDR3 runs to 14 residues. V lost 1 base and J lost 4, with 8 bases in between. The CDR3 bases are TGCGCCAGCAGCTTGACAGCAAGTAATGAAAAACTGTTTTTT. Amino acids: CASSLTASNEKLFF.

This clonotype is classed as large. This sequence joins TRBV5-1 and TRBJ2-7; no reliable D call. The CDR3 has 11 residues. Trimming stripped 4 bases from V and 0 bases from J, with 2 bases between. Germline CDR1 is SGHRS and CDR2 is YFSETQ. The CDR3 is CASSVSYEQYF. In nucleotides, the CDR3 is TGCGCCAGCAGCGTCTCCTACGAGCAGTACTTC.

This clonotype is categorized as medium-sized. This rearrangement joins TRBV6-2 or TRBV6-3 to TRBJ2-7; D might be TRBD1 (5 bases). The V end was cut by 6 bases, the J end by 4 bases, with 19 bases between. This CDR3 comprises 15 residues. Germline V CDR1 and CDR2: MNHEY, SVGEGT. In nucleotides, the CDR3 is TGTGCCAGCAGATTATCGAATTACAGGATGTACGAGCAGTACTTC. Its protein is CASRLSNYRMYEQYF.

The sample holds many counts of this clonotype. The chain links TRBV5-4 to TRBJ1-2; D is ambiguous. The CDR3 runs to 13 residues. In germline, CDR1 is SGHNT, CDR2 YYREEE (reference sequence). V lost 4 bases to trimming and J lost 12 bases, with 19 bases between them. This CDR3 reads CASSPDPPLSDTF. The CDR3 coding sequence is TGTGCCAGCAGCCCCGACCCGCCCCTGAGCGACACCTTC.

The chain has TRBV29-1 and TRBJ2-7, with TRBD2 as a possible D gene (6 bases). The germline gives CDR1 SQVTM, CDR2 ANQGSEA. The CDR3 sequence is 11 residues long. Trimming left V 7 bases short and J 2 bases short, with 9 bases between. CDR3 sequence reads: CSGGETYEQYF. Here the CDR3 DNA reads TGCAGCGGCGGGGAGACCTACGAGCAGTACTTC.

In this sample, this clonotype turned up many times. V and J are TRBV5-6 and TRBJ1-5; D remains ambiguous. Germline CDR1 reads SGHDT; CDR2 reads YYEEEE. The CDR3 totals 14 residues. Trimming shortened V by 0 bases and J by 6 bases, and 10 bases separated the two germline ends. This CDR3 is CASSLAFTGQPQHF. The CDR3 region has the DNA TGTGCCAGCAGCTTGGCTTTTACCGGTCAGCCCCAGCATTTT.

By frequency in the sample, this clonotype is medium-sized (0.01 to 0.1%). This chain links TRBV12-3 or TRBV12-4 with TRBJ1-5; D ambiguous. The V end was cut by 6 bases, the J end by 0 bases, with 3 bases between. CDR3 length equals 12 residues. CDR3 region: CASRSSNQPQHF. The CDR3 nucleotides read TGTGCCAGCAGAAGTAGCAATCAGCCCCAGCATTTT.

Sample share makes this clonotype medium-sized. This chain connects TRBV9 to TRBJ2-2, with D possibly TRBD1 on 5 matching bases. The CDR3 loop spans 15 amino acids. Germline V gene sequence: CDR1 SGDLS, CDR2 YYNGEE. V lost 4 bases and J lost 4, with 14 bases in between. The CDR3 loop is CASSPMTATTGELFF. The CDR3 DNA reads TGTGCCAGCAGCCCAATGACAGCAACCACCGGGGAGCTGTTTTTT.

This chain joins TRBV15 and TRBJ2-7; no reliable D call. Germline CDR1 is LNHNV and CDR2 is YYDKDF (reference sequence). This CDR3 is built from 14 residues. V was cut by 0 bases and J by 3 bases, with 9 bases left in between. The chain's CDR3 is CATSRDVDLYEQYF. The DNA of the CDR3 is TGTGCCACCAGCAGAGATGTAGATCTCTACGAGCAGTACTTC.

This clonotype is medium-sized within its sample. V and J are TRBV19 and TRBJ2-6; no reliable D call. The CDR3 has 20 residues. V was cut by 2 bases and J by 3 bases, with 23 bases left in between. Looked up from germline, CDR1 is LNHDA and CDR2 is SQIVND (reference sequence). The CDR3 sequence is CASSIRPPSVSSVGANVLTF. The CDR3 nucleotides are TGTGCCAGTAGTATACGACCCCCATCTGTCTCCTCAGTTGGGGCCAACGTCCTGACTTTC.

The chain combines TRBV5-1 with TRBJ2-7, with D perhaps matching TRBD1 or TRBD2 (6 bases each). CDR1 and CDR2 (germline): SGHRS, YFSETQ. The CDR3 is made up of 15 amino acids. Between the trimmed V and J ends, which lost 0 bases and 4 bases, there was a span of 14 bases. DNA for the CDR3: TGCGCCAGCAGCTTGGAAAGTTTAGGGGGGTACGAGCAGTACTTC. Protein: CASSLESLGGYEQYF.

This clonotype is medium-sized. This rearrangement joins TRBV7-3 to TRBJ2-1, with D maybe TRBD2 (5 bases). V was trimmed by 5 bases and J by 2 bases, leaving 19 bases between them. The CDR3 runs 17 residues. The germline CDR1 and CDR2 sequences are SGHTA and FQGTGA. The chain's CDR3 is CASSTSRRETAYNEQFF. The DNA for the CDR3 is TGTGCCAGCAGCACTTCGCGACGGGAAACGGCCTACAATGAGCAGTTCTTC.

By sample share, this clonotype is medium-sized (0.01 to 0.1%). The CDR3 region is CASSSYTLGSAFITQYF. The CDR3 region has the DNA TGTGCCAGCAGCTCTTATACTTTAGGATCCGCCTTTATAACGCAGTATTTT. The rearrangement joins TRBV28 to TRBJ2-3, with D unclear. V lost 6 bases, J lost 9 bases, and 28 bases lay in between. In germline, CDR1 is MDHEN, CDR2 SYDVKM. There are 17 residues in the CDR3.

This clonotype qualifies as medium-sized. The genes are TRBV4-3 and TRBJ1-3; a possible D gene is TRBD1 (5 bases). The germline gives CDR1 LGHNA, CDR2 YSLEER. The CDR3 length is 15 residues. Trimming took 4 bases from V and 0 from J, leaving 10 bases between them. The CDR3 loop reads CASSRGLVSGNTIYF. Here the CDR3 DNA reads TGCGCCAGCAGCCGGGGACTAGTCTCTGGAAACACCATATATTTT.

This chain uses TRBV7-2 with TRBJ1-2; no definite D call. The germline V and J ends were trimmed by 5 bases and 4 bases, with 8 bases remaining between them. The CDR3 length is 12 residues. Germline CDR1 reads SGHTA; CDR2 reads FQGNSA. CDR3 in amino acids: CASSPTPYGYTF. DNA of the CDR3: TGTGCCAGCAGCCCGACCCCCTATGGCTACACCTTC.

Sample share makes this clonotype medium-sized. This rearrangement joins TRBV11-1 to TRBJ2-5, with 9 bases matching TRBD2. From germline, CDR1 is SGHAT and CDR2 FQDESV (reference sequence). The trim removed 1 base at V and 1 base at J, leaving 1 base unmatched. There are 15 residues in the CDR3. The DNA for the CDR3 is TGTGCCAGCAGCTTAGGGACTAGCGTCCAAGAGACCCAGTACTTC. It codes for CASSLGTSVQETQYF. The full variable domain, rest sourced from reference TRBV11-1 and TRBJ2-5, is EAEVAQSPRYKITEKSQAVAFWCDPISGHATLYWYRQILGQGPELLVQFQDESVVDDSQLPKDRFSAERLKGVDSTLKIQPAELGDSAMYLCASSLGTSVQETQYFGPGTRLLVL.

This clonotype counts as medium-sized. In DNA, the CDR3 is TGTGCCAGCAGTTTCTATGAGCAGTTCTTC. This codes for CASSFYEQFF. The rearrangement uses TRBV12-3 or TRBV12-4 and TRBJ2-1; D remains ambiguous. Between the trimmed V and J ends, which lost 3 bases and 8 bases, there was a span of 2 bases. This CDR3 has 10 residues.